This T cell receptor beta chain was identified during a study of cytomegalovirus exposure and HLA in healthy donors. Study background: An earlier analysis found under 130 million unique TCR beta sequences from about 190 million T cells.

Overall study findings and caveats: 150 or so TCR beta chains were listed as cytomegalovirus-associated.

Germline lookup yields CDR1 GTSNPN and CDR2 SVGIG (reference sequence). This CDR3 region has 18 residues. V gave up 2 bases and J gave up 9 bases; unmatched junction bases: 15. This PCR relied on a set of 60 Vbeta primers and 13 Jbeta primers. As originally analysed: There were around 80 million unique TCR beta chains by a later count, and about 11 million of them were shared. Libraries were prepared by immunoSEQ multiplex PCR; TCRdb keeps only in-frame clonotypes and omits some of them. V and J calls and clone size are as listed in that table; D and trimming were resolved from the DNA. The data hold more than 150,000 clones, with about 75% observed a single time. Concerning this clone itself: What it recognizes is unknown.

Material: PBMCs. The clonotype comes from a woman aged 40 to 50 in good health and CMV-seropositive. This chain connects TRBV30 to TRBJ2-1, with TRBD2 matching over 14 bases. The CDR3 bases are TGTGCCTGGAGTCGCACTGGGGGACTAGCGGGAGTGTTCGCTGAGCAGTTCTTC. Its translation: CAWSRTGGLAGVFAEQFF.